This TCR beta chain was recorded in a study of beta chain features in type 1 diabetes. Study overall: About 98,000,000 sorted cells were examined across all samples. Findings and caveats of the study: Moderate but significant shortening of TCRB CDR3s was recorded in all four CD4+ subsets from Type 1 diabetes patients.

The CDR3 sequence is 12 residues long. The germline gives CDR1 MDHEN, CDR2 SYDVKM. Between the trimmed V and J ends, which lost 10 bases and 2 bases, there was a span of 12 bases. On average, the one heparinised blood draw given by each donor was approximately 120 mL. CD4+ naive, central memory, regulatory and stem cell-like memory subsets were isolated by sorting on CD45RO/CCR7/CD25/CD127/CD95/CD27. Sequencing targeted expressed TCRB transcripts, as all isolated RNA had been reverse transcribed. Data came from immunoSEQ multiplex PCR; TCRdb stores just in-frame clones and leaves some out. The table lists 350,000 to 450,000 clones, about 15% of them singletons. As concerns this clone: Its antigen is not known.

The sequencing sample was made of naive CD4+ T cells from blood. The rearrangement joins TRBV28 to TRBJ2-7, with D unresolved. The sequence was obtained from a woman in her late teens or twenties in good health. Here the CDR3 reads CATQTVTYEQYF. As DNA, the CDR3 is TGTGCCACCCAAACAGTTACCTACGAGCAGTACTTC.